The entry below describes one T cell receptor (beta chain). Per the germline V gene, CDR1 is SGHTA and CDR2 is FQGNSA. Trimming took off 0 bases at V and 9 bases at J, with 21 bases between the two ends. This CDR3 has 17 residues. Healthy individuals of Caucasian origin from Russia, aged roughly 6 to 100, served as donors. Primed by a sample-barcoded 5' primer and a J-beta primer mix, a second PCR proceeded for about 6 to 12 cycles. TCRdb called the 5' RACE reads again in MiXCR, with one record for every CDR3 protein. The sample holds about 800,000 distinct CDR3 sequences; roughly 25% are singletons and the top ten take around 3.6%. This sample was included in a study of blood T cells in healthy people across ages. This sample also appeared in a second study, on T cells of mothers and their children.

The chain links TRBV7-2 to TRBJ2-4; no clear D gene. Sequencing was carried out using blood. The source of this sequence is a boy aged 10-17 years in good health. The CDR3 DNA is TGTGCCAGCAGCTTAGCGCAAAGCTCCCCCGGTGCGGTCATTCAGTACTTC. It translates to CASSLAQSSPGAVIQYF.